One sample yielded the 15 T cell receptor beta chains listed below, sequenced in a study of identical twins. TCRdb called the 5' RACE reads again in MiXCR, with one record for every CDR3 protein. The profile shows 470,000 or so distinct CDR3 sequences, roughly a quarter of them singletons. In addition, the sample was reused for a study of T cells expressing NK-cell markers.

The sample was CD4+ T cells sorted from blood. Receptors originate from a woman aged 18-29 years in good health.

This clonotype was detected a few times. The V gene is TRBV10-3, the J gene TRBJ2-2, with D possibly being TRBD2 (5 bases). V lost 4 bases, J lost 5 bases, and 11 bases lay in between. The CDR3 extends over 14 amino acids. The germline V gene encodes CDR1 ENHRY and CDR2 SYGVKD. This CDR3 reads CAISAREGTGELFF. The DNA of the CDR3 is TGTGCCATCAGTGCCCGGGAAGGTACCGGGGAGCTGTTTTTT.

J is TRBJ2-3 and V is TRBV29-1, with D uncertain. Germline CDR1 SQVTM, CDR2 ANQGSEA. This CDR3 comprises 10 residues. V was pared by 4 bases and J by 6 bases, with 5 bases between. The CDR3 region has the DNA TGCAGCGTTGGTAGGGATACGCAGTATTTT. As protein: CSVGRDTQYF.

This clonotype has just a few counts. The V gene is TRBV7-9, the J gene TRBJ1-2; 8 bases are a match to TRBD1. Losses at the gene ends were 5 bases for V and 5 bases for J; bases not matched to a gene: 16. CDR1 and CDR2 from the germline V gene are SEHNR and FQNEAQ (reference sequence). CDR3 length: 17 residues. This CDR3 reads CASSPTTRIQGGYGYTF. CDR3 sequence (DNA): TGTGCCAGCAGCCCAACCACTCGGATACAGGGGGGATATGGCTACACCTTC.

The genes are TRBV20-1 and TRBJ2-1; D ambiguous. V dropped 4 bases and J dropped 1 base, with 14 bases sitting between them. The CDR3 is 15 residues long. Germline V lookup: CDR1 DFQATT, CDR2 SNEGSKA (reference sequence). As DNA, the CDR3 is TGCAGTGCTACCCCAGTCGGTGGGTCCTACAATGAGCAGTTCTTC. This encodes CSATPVGGSYNEQFF.

This clonotype was found a few times. The DNA for the CDR3 is TGTGCCAGCAGCTCTGTGAGGGGACTCACAGATACGCAGTATTTT. It codes for CASSSVRGLTDTQYF. This chain uses TRBV7-2 with TRBJ2-3; D might be TRBD2 (6 bases). V lost 4 bases, J lost 2 bases, and 13 bases lay in between. Germline CDR1 SGHTA, CDR2 FQGNSA. This CDR3 comprises 15 residues.

This clonotype turned up a few times. The V gene is TRBV7-8, the J gene TRBJ2-7, with TRBD2 identical over 7 bases. The trim removed 3 bases at V and 2 bases at J, leaving 4 bases unmatched. The CDR3 runs 14 residues. CDR1 is SGHVS, CDR2 FQNEAQ, per germline. CDR3 coding DNA: TGTGCCAGCAGCTTCATGGGGGGGACCTACGAGCAGTACTTC. It yields the protein CASSFMGGTYEQYF. Filled out from reference TRBV7-8 and TRBJ2-7, the complete variable domain reads GAGVSQSPRYKVAKRGQDVALRCDPISGHVSLFWYQQALGQGPEFLTYFQNEAQLDKSGLPSDRFFAERPEGSVSTLKIQRTQQEDSAVYLCASSFMGGTYEQYFGPGTRLTVT.

This clonotype was seen a handful of times. The genes are TRBV29-1 and TRBJ2-5; the D gene is possibly TRBD1 (6 bases). CDR1 is SQVTM and CDR2 is ANQGSEA in the germline V gene. Trimming shortened V by 6 bases and J by 5 bases, and 13 bases separated the two germline ends. The CDR3 length is 12 residues. The CDR3 DNA follows: TGCAGCGTCACCACAGGGATGGAGACCCAGTACTTC. Protein: CSVTTGMETQYF.

This clonotype has only a few counts. The J gene is TRBJ2-1, the V gene TRBV7-8, with TRBD1 matching 7 bases. Germline V gene sequence: CDR1 SGHVS, CDR2 FQNEAQ. The CDR3 totals 13 residues. The V and J ends lost 0 bases and 10 bases, in that order; junction bases with no gene match: 3. This chain's CDR3 is CASSLALDREQFF. The CDR3 DNA sequence: TGTGCCAGCAGCTTAGCGCTGGACAGGGAGCAGTTCTTC.

In DNA, the CDR3 is TGCAGTGCCCGTTCCCGGGACCACAATGAGCAGTTCTTC. As protein: CSARSRDHNEQFF. The chain has TRBV20-1 and TRBJ2-1, with D tentatively TRBD1 or TRBD2 (5 bases each). With 6 bases removed from V and 5 bases from J, the gap between germline ends came to 14 bases. Germline CDR1 and CDR2: DFQATT and SNEGSKA (reference sequence). This CDR3 contains 13 residues.

This clonotype has only a few counts. The rearrangement links TRBV7-8 to TRBJ2-1; TRBD1 or TRBD2 may be the D gene (5 bases each). V lost 5 bases to trimming and J lost 5 bases, with 10 bases between them. Germline loops: CDR1 SGHVS, CDR2 FQNEAQ. CDR3 length: 13 amino acids. The chain's CDR3 is CASSEGTNNEQFF. CDR3 sequence (DNA): TGTGCCAGCAGCGAAGGGACCAACAATGAGCAGTTCTTC.

This clonotype was observed a handful of times. Since a much larger clone is just one base distant, this may be a read error. V gene TRBV12-3 or TRBV12-4 combines with J gene TRBJ1-6; the D is unclear. This CDR3 region has 13 residues. The ends were cut back, 5 bases at V and 9 bases at J, with 11 bases in the middle. The chain's CDR3 is CASSDMGFSPLHF. The CDR3 DNA reads as TGTGCCAGCAGTGATATGGGGTTTTCACCCCTCCACTTT.

There are a few counts of this clonotype. This chain joins TRBV6-1 and TRBJ1-6, with TRBD1 matching 10 bases. The V gene end was trimmed by 5 bases and the J gene end by 14 bases; junction bases not matched to a gene: 9. CDR1 and CDR2 (germline): MNHNS, SASEGT. The CDR3 consists of 14 residues. The DNA of the CDR3 is TGTGCCAGCAGTCCGACAGGGGGCGATTGGGCCCTCCACTTT. Residues: CASSPTGGDWALHF.

Only a few counts were recorded for this clonotype. The V gene is TRBV12-3 or TRBV12-4, the J gene TRBJ2-1; 7 bases line up with TRBD2. V trimming: 6 bases; J trimming: 5 bases; junction bases outside the gene matches: 10. The CDR3 consists of 15 residues. CDR3 in DNA: TGTGCCAGCAGGGAGCTCGGGGGGAGAAACAATGAGCAGTTCTTC. Amino acid sequence: CASRELGGRNNEQFF.

The V call is TRBV7-8, the J call TRBJ2-7; D perhaps matches TRBD2 (6 bases). Germline loops: CDR1 SGHVS, CDR2 FQNEAQ. This CDR3 has 14 amino acids. The V end was cut by 5 bases, the J end by 4 bases, with 15 bases between. The CDR3 DNA follows: TGTGCCAGCAGCGCGGGACGGGAAGTTTACGAGCAGTACTTC. This encodes CASSAGREVYEQYF. Using reference TRBV7-8 and TRBJ2-7 for the parts outside the CDR3, the full variable domain is GAGVSQSPRYKVAKRGQDVALRCDPISGHVSLFWYQQALGQGPEFLTYFQNEAQLDKSGLPSDRFFAERPEGSVSTLKIQRTQQEDSAVYLCASSAGREVYEQYFGPGTRLTVT.

This clonotype showed up just a few times. The rearrangement joins TRBV19 to TRBJ1-1; 7 bases map to TRBD1. The germline gives CDR1 LNHDA, CDR2 SQIVND (reference sequence). V lost 6 bases to trimming and J lost 0 bases; unmatched junction nucleotides: 10. The CDR3 has 16 amino acids. In DNA form, the CDR3 reads TGTGCCAGTAGGTTTCCTTTGGGACAGCTGAACACTGAAGCTTTCTTT. It encodes CASRFPLGQLNTEAFF.